This T cell receptor beta chain was obtained from a study of vaccination effects on CD4 cells after COVID-19. The study's findings and limits: Only 1 of 255 vaccine-induced clones from healthy vaccinees cross-reacted with common cold coronaviruses.

Trimming shortened V by 0 bases and J by 2 bases, and 15 bases separated the two germline ends. The CDR3 is 16 amino acids. CDR1 SGHKS and CDR2 YYEKEE come from the germline V gene (reference sequence). Before any sequencing was done, the ViraFEST assay used viral peptide pools to expand antigen-specific CD4+ T cells. Culture lasted 10 days before CD4+ T cell isolation. As their vaccination, participants received two doses of either BNT162b2 or mRNA-1273. A half-medium replacement with IL-2 medium was carried out on days 3 and 7. Concerning this clone itself: Its matching antigen is unknown.

The data were produced by immunoSEQ multiplex PCR, yet TCRdb's version contains in-frame clones alone and is incomplete. The sample yields tens of thousands of clones, approximately 68% seen once. The gene calls are TRBV5-5 and TRBJ2-7; TRBD1 is a possible D gene (5 bases). Sequenced material: CD4+ T cells from PBMCs cultured with SARS-CoV-2 spike peptides, taken after COVID-19 vaccination. This clonotype was obtained from a human donor who received a COVID-19 vaccine. Here the CDR3 DNA reads TGTGCCAGCAGCTTGGCCCCGCAGGGTATAACCTACGAGCAGTACTTC. As protein: CASSLAPQGITYEQYF.